Listed below are T cell receptor beta chains from one sample, sequenced in a study of shared clonotypes between healthy human individuals. Measured with immunoSEQ multiplex PCR; TCRdb has only the in-frame clones, and not every one. The sample contains about 2.1 million clones, 93% of which appear only once. What was sequenced was naive CD8+ T cells from PBMCs. Source of these receptors: a man younger than 35 in good health. Some clones in this sample may be carry-over from other donors' samples. Both conserved end residues are part of each CDR3. The order of the fields is clone size, V gene, D gene, J gene, CDR3 protein, CDR3 DNA. A D gene is named only where the DNA matches it firmly. Part of the rows lack a size; the others show once, few, many or a class for expanded clones.

NA	TRBV11-1	TRBD2	TRBJ2-7	CASSSPGLAAAYEQYF	TGTGCCAGCAGCTCCCCGGGACTAGCGGCCGCCTACGAGCAGTACTTC
NA	TRBV13	NA	TRBJ2-2	CASSFGPSAPGELFF	TGTGCCAGCAGCTTCGGGCCCTCAGCACCCGGGGAGCTGTTTTTT
NA	TRBV6-1	NA	TRBJ2-7	CASSHDTPYEQYF	TGTGCCAGCAGCCACGATACCCCCTACGAGCAGTACTTC
NA	TRBV7-6	NA	TRBJ2-2	CASSPRRVAENTGELFF	TGTGCCAGCAGCCCCCGCCGGGTAGCGGAGAACACCGGGGAGCTGTTTTTT
NA	TRBV7-8	TRBD2	TRBJ2-5	CASSFPRGSLAGDRQETQYF	TGTGCCAGCAGCTTCCCCCGAGGGAGCCTAGCGGGAGACCGACAAGAGACCCAGTACTTC
NA	TRBV4-1	NA	TRBJ2-7	CASSQAKAGEQYF	TGCGCCAGCAGCCAAGCGAAGGCGGGCGAGCAGTACTTC
NA	TRBV30	NA	TRBJ1-1	CAWSVQEAFF	TGTGCCTGGAGTGTACAGGAAGCTTTCTTT
NA	TRBV12-5	TRBD2	TRBJ2-1	CASGPGLAGGLYEQFF	TGTGCTAGTGGTCCCGGACTAGCGGGAGGGCTCTATGAGCAGTTCTTC
NA	TRBV7-6	NA	TRBJ2-1	CASSLGERNEQFF	TGTGCCAGCAGCTTAGGCGAGCGGAATGAGCAGTTCTTC
once	TRBV5-4	NA	TRBJ1-2	CASSLDSTGNRGYTF	TGTGCCAGCAGCTTAGACTCAACAGGGAATCGTGGCTACACCTTC
NA	TRBV7-8	NA	TRBJ2-3	CASSIIGGSTDTQYF	TGTGCCAGCAGCATTATAGGGGGGAGCACAGATACGCAGTATTTT
NA	TRBV28	NA	TRBJ1-1	CAIRDQGIGAFF	TGTGCCATCAGAGACCAGGGTATAGGAGCTTTCTTT
once	TRBV4-2	TRBD2	TRBJ2-7	CASSLGSGAYEQYF	TGTGCCAGCAGCTTGGGTAGCGGGGCCTACGAGCAGTACTTC
NA	TRBV28	NA	TRBJ2-5	CASSFLAVQETQYF	TGTGCCAGCAGTTTTTTGGCTGTCCAAGAGACCCAGTACTTC
NA	TRBV9	NA	TRBJ1-3	CASSEEGSSGNTIYF	TGTGCCAGCAGCGAAGAGGGGAGCTCTGGAAACACCATATATTTT
NA	TRBV7-3	TRBD2	TRBJ2-1	CASSPGLASYNEQFF	TGTGCCAGCAGCCCTGGACTAGCGTCCTACAATGAGCAGTTCTTC
NA	TRBV19	NA	TRBJ2-1	CASSNRAPGGYGQFF	TGTGCCAGTAGCAACCGGGCCCCGGGCGGTTACGGGCAGTTCTTC
NA	TRBV6-5	NA	TRBJ2-7	CASSISDSYTYEQYF	TGTGCCAGCAGTATTTCCGACAGTTACACCTACGAGCAGTACTTC
once	TRBV7-9	NA	TRBJ2-1	CASSRVPNEQFF	TGTGCCAGCAGCCGAGTCCCCAATGAGCAGTTCTTC
NA	TRBV10-1	NA	TRBJ2-7	CARDGMADLRDEQYF	TGCGCCAGGGATGGTATGGCGGACCTTCGGGACGAGCAGTACTTC
once	TRBV2	NA	TRBJ1-3	CASSEALRGGNGNTIYF	TGTGCCAGCAGTGAAGCGCTTCGGGGAGGGAACGGAAACACCATATATTTT
NA	TRBV7-3	NA	TRBJ1-4	CASSPHGSNEKLFF	TGTGCCAGCAGCCCGCACGGGTCTAATGAAAAACTGTTTTTT
NA	TRBV6-1	NA	TRBJ1-4	CASSPYFEKLFF	TGTGCCAGCAGTCCATACTTCGAAAAACTGTTTTTT
NA	TRBV28	NA	TRBJ2-7	CASTSPRGPREKSSYEQYF	TGTGCCAGCACTTCCCCTCGGGGGCCCAGGGAGAAAAGCTCCTACGAGCAGTACTTC
NA	TRBV28	NA	TRBJ2-7	CASSLYSRFYEQYF	TGTGCCAGCAGTCTCTACTCTCGGTTCTACGAGCAGTACTTC
NA	TRBV7-8	NA	TRBJ2-1	CASSLGAAEQFF	TGTGCCAGCAGCTTAGGTGCGGCGGAGCAGTTCTTC